Sequencing of this TCR beta chain was carried out in a study of blood T cells in healthy people across ages. Next came a second PCR, run for roughly 6 to 11 cycles, which used a sample-barcoded 5' primer along with a J-beta primer mix. One entry per CDR3 protein, called by TCRdb with MiXCR from the 5' RACE reads. Of roughly 640,000 distinct CDR3 sequences in the sample, roughly 30% were seen once. This clonotype was detected ten times or more. The CDR3 totals 13 residues. Germline lookup yields CDR1 SQVTM and CDR2 ANQGSEA. V lost 2 bases and J 6 bases, leaving 12 bases between the germline ends. The clonotype was recovered from a woman older than 75 in good health. V gene TRBV29-1 combines with J gene TRBJ2-3; D uncertain. Sequenced: blood. The CDR3 DNA is TGCAGCGTTGAATTCGGCCTAGGGGATACGCAGTATTTT. Residues: CSVEFGLGDTQYF.